The rows below give T cell receptor beta chains drawn from one sample of a study of T-cell memory formation after mild COVID-19. MiXCR, run by TCRdb on the 5' RACE reads, gives a single entry per CDR3 protein. The table includes 350,000 to 450,000 distinct CDR3 sequences, about 20% detected once. The sequenced sample was PBMCs or a T cell subset sorted from them (not recorded which). These receptors originate from an adult woman who had mild COVID-19 (a few samples of this study predate the infection). Cell type and time point are not known. The conserved cysteine and the conserved F or W are not part of the CDR3 here. The order of the fields is V gene, CDR3 protein.

V gene: TRBV2; CDR3 protein: ASSTGRRGGNEQF
V gene: TRBV5-1; CDR3 protein: ASRRDSFLETQY
V gene: TRBV12-3/TRBV12-4; CDR3 protein: ASSLVGDHGYT
V gene: TRBV7-9; CDR3 protein: ASSLGAGAGRTEAF
V gene: TRBV5-6; CDR3 protein: ASSFRDRESETQY
V gene: TRBV11-3; CDR3 protein: ASSPGLVAGGQRSYNEQF
V gene: TRBV30; CDR3 protein: AWSIMTGAGYT
V gene: TRBV24-1; CDR3 protein: ATSDSRSGSPADTQY
V gene: TRBV2; CDR3 protein: ASSRKGTSTDTQY
V gene: TRBV4-2; CDR3 protein: ASSQARGSHDEKLF
V gene: TRBV19; CDR3 protein: ASSIDGSARELF
V gene: TRBV12-3/TRBV12-4; CDR3 protein: ASSFWGQGTYEQY
V gene: TRBV11-2; CDR3 protein: ASSSLVGAVSYEQY
V gene: TRBV30; CDR3 protein: AWSNGDRYGYT
V gene: TRBV4-2; CDR3 protein: ASSLPDSNSPLH
V gene: TRBV3-1; CDR3 protein: ASSRVRTEAF
V gene: TRBV20-1; CDR3 protein: SARPDNEQF
V gene: TRBV7-8; CDR3 protein: ASGGPLGDTQY
V gene: TRBV7-9; CDR3 protein: ASSHGQENSPLH
V gene: TRBV15; CDR3 protein: ATSRVKQVSGANVLT
V gene: TRBV24-1; CDR3 protein: ATSDYGEQF
V gene: TRBV27; CDR3 protein: ASSFSQGGELF
V gene: TRBV30; CDR3 protein: AWSVAGFEAF
V gene: TRBV5-1; CDR3 protein: ASSLGEWDNEQF
V gene: TRBV20-1; CDR3 protein: SARDHGLSYEQY
V gene: TRBV7-9; CDR3 protein: ASSDPGLETDTQY
V gene: TRBV7-2; CDR3 protein: ASSPGLAGGPSDTQY
V gene: TRBV7-6; CDR3 protein: ASSSYRPITGTGFYEQY
V gene: TRBV5-1; CDR3 protein: ASSSIPGNEQF
V gene: TRBV10-3; CDR3 protein: AISDSGGTDTQY
V gene: TRBV6-5; CDR3 protein: ASSVGQRPGFYEQY
V gene: TRBV20-1; CDR3 protein: SARRLAGGMGPSDTQY
V gene: TRBV6-5; CDR3 protein: ASSSSLGFEQF
V gene: TRBV3-1; CDR3 protein: ASSQGGQEAF
V gene: TRBV7-2; CDR3 protein: ASSPSPNTEAF